This entry describes one T cell receptor beta chain. The antigen is undetermined. Data came from immunoSEQ multiplex PCR; TCRdb stores just in-frame clones and leaves some out. The sample lists just over 35,000 clones, roughly 85% occurring once. The V end lost 3 bases, the J end lost 5 bases, and 16 bases lay between the germline ends. Germline V lookup: CDR1 MGHRA, CDR2 YSYEKL. The CDR3 runs to 16 residues. This record belongs to a study of radiotherapy plus CTLA-4 blockade in lung cancer. For the study at large: Approximately 18% of patients responded objectively, and roughly 34% achieved disease control.

Ipilimumab CTLA-4 blockade and focal radiation were given to patients with chemo-refractory metastatic non-small-cell lung cancer. Findings of the study overall: Expansion of tumor-derived TCR clones was observed in blood after radiotherapy plus ipilimumab. Dynamics of early blood T cell clones, together with interferon-beta, were reportedly the best predictors of response.

The rearrangement uses TRBV4-1 and TRBJ1-4, with TRBD1 as a possible D gene (5 bases). The sequenced sample was peripheral blood, obtained from a patient treated with radiotherapy plus ipilimumab. The sequence came from a human donor with non-small cell lung cancer who had stable disease on radiotherapy plus ipilimumab. Written as DNA, the CDR3 is TGCGCCAGCAGCCAGGGGGGTAGGGTGGGAAATGAAAAACTGTTTTTT. Its protein product is CASSQGGRVGNEKLFF.